This is a list of T cell receptor beta chains from one sample in a study of type 1 regulatory T cells. In TCRdb, the reads were re-called with MiXCR into one record per CDR3 protein. In the table there are about 18,000 distinct CDR3 sequences, roughly a tenth of which are singletons. The sample consisted of CD4+ T cells, either the whole sample or a sorted fraction (not recorded which). These receptors were obtained from a human donor in good health. CDR3s include the opening cysteine and the closing phenylalanine or tryptophan. Fields, in order: V gene, D gene, CDR3 length, clone size, J gene, CDR3 DNA, CDR3 protein. A D gene is named only where the DNA matches it firmly. The listing skips clone size in some rows; elsewhere it reads once, few, many or a size class.

v_gene: TRBV19
d_gene: NA
len: 14
abundance: many
j_gene: TRBJ2-1
CDR3nt: TGTGCCAGTAGTATAGCAACCACCCACAATGAGCAGTTCTTC
CDR3aa: CASSIATTHNEQFF

v_gene: TRBV5-1
d_gene: NA
len: 12
abundance: medium-sized
j_gene: TRBJ2-5
CDR3nt: TGCGCCAGTAAGCGAAACCAAGAGACCCAGTACTTC
CDR3aa: CASKRNQETQYF

v_gene: TRBV20-1
d_gene: NA
len: 13
abundance: many
j_gene: TRBJ1-5
CDR3nt: TGCAGTGCGGGAGCGGGGCGGATGAAGCCCCAGCATTTT
CDR3aa: CSAGAGRMKPQHF

v_gene: TRBV12-3/TRBV12-4
d_gene: NA
len: 12
abundance: many
j_gene: TRBJ1-5
CDR3nt: TGTGCCAGCAGTCGGGGACTGGGAGCCCAGCATTTT
CDR3aa: CASSRGLGAQHF

v_gene: TRBV28
d_gene: TRBD1
len: 15
abundance: few
j_gene: TRBJ2-3
CDR3nt: TGTGCCAGCAGCCCGTGGACAGGGGAGACAGATACGCAGTATTTT
CDR3aa: CASSPWTGETDTQYF

v_gene: TRBV14
d_gene: NA
len: 14
abundance: many
j_gene: TRBJ2-3
CDR3nt: TGTGCCAGCAGCCAAATCTTTGGCACGGATACGCAGTATTTT
CDR3aa: CASSQIFGTDTQYF

v_gene: TRBV2
d_gene: NA
len: 12
abundance: NA
j_gene: TRBJ1-1
CDR3nt: TGTGCCAGCAGTTGGAGCGGCACTGAAGCTTTCTTT
CDR3aa: CASSWSGTEAFF

v_gene: TRBV5-1
d_gene: TRBD2
len: 18
abundance: many
j_gene: TRBJ2-7
CDR3nt: TGCGCCAGCAGCTTGGCCCCGAAGACTAGCGGGAGTATATACGAGCAGTACTTC
CDR3aa: CASSLAPKTSGSIYEQYF

v_gene: TRBV29-1
d_gene: TRBD2
len: 14
abundance: NA
j_gene: TRBJ2-1
CDR3nt: TGCAGCGTTGCCGGGACTAGCGGATACAATGAGCAGTTCTTC
CDR3aa: CSVAGTSGYNEQFF

v_gene: TRBV7-8
d_gene: TRBD2
len: 16
abundance: NA
j_gene: TRBJ2-1
CDR3nt: TGTGCCAGCAGCTTAAGGCTAGCGGGATTTTACAATGAGCAGTTCTTC
CDR3aa: CASSLRLAGFYNEQFF

v_gene: TRBV20-1
d_gene: NA
len: 14
abundance: NA
j_gene: TRBJ2-5
CDR3nt: TGCAGTGCTAGAGTAACGGCTTCCCAAGAGACCCAGTACTTC
CDR3aa: CSARVTASQETQYF

v_gene: TRBV25-1
d_gene: TRBD1
len: 16
abundance: NA
j_gene: TRBJ2-3
CDR3nt: TGTGCCAGCAGTGAATCCACAGGGGGCCTTGGGTATACGCAGTATTTT
CDR3aa: CASSESTGGLGYTQYF

v_gene: TRBV5-1
d_gene: TRBD1
len: 15
abundance: many
j_gene: TRBJ1-6
CDR3nt: TGCGCCAGCAGCTCGCTGGGACAGGGCGATTCACCCCTCCACTTT
CDR3aa: CASSSLGQGDSPLHF

v_gene: TRBV7-8
d_gene: TRBD1
len: 18
abundance: NA
j_gene: TRBJ2-6
CDR3nt: TGTGCCAGCAGCGCGCGGGACAGGGACTTTGTTGGGGCCAACGTCCTGACTTTC
CDR3aa: CASSARDRDFVGANVLTF

v_gene: TRBV29-1
d_gene: NA
len: 14
abundance: few
j_gene: TRBJ2-7
CDR3nt: TGCAGCGTTGTCCGGCAGGTCAGCTCCTACGAGCAGTACTTC
CDR3aa: CSVVRQVSSYEQYF

v_gene: TRBV5-1
d_gene: TRBD2
len: 15
abundance: many
j_gene: TRBJ2-1
CDR3nt: TGCGCCAGCAGCTTGGATCTAGCGGGAGGCAATGAGCAGTTCTTC
CDR3aa: CASSLDLAGGNEQFF

v_gene: TRBV20-1
d_gene: TRBD2
len: 14
abundance: NA
j_gene: TRBJ2-7
CDR3nt: TGCAGTGCTAGTATAGCGGGAGGTCCCTACGAGCAGTACTTC
CDR3aa: CSASIAGGPYEQYF

v_gene: TRBV28
d_gene: TRBD1
len: 15
abundance: many
j_gene: TRBJ2-1
CDR3nt: TGTGCCAGCAGCGTTCCCGGGACAGGGGGGCGTGAGCAGTTCTTC
CDR3aa: CASSVPGTGGREQFF

v_gene: TRBV24-1
d_gene: TRBD2
len: 17
abundance: many
j_gene: TRBJ2-3
CDR3nt: TGTGCCACCAGTGACCGCGGGGAGCGGGAGTACACAGATACGCAGTATTTT
CDR3aa: CATSDRGEREYTDTQYF

v_gene: TRBV12-3/TRBV12-4
d_gene: NA
len: 13
abundance: medium-sized
j_gene: TRBJ1-2
CDR3nt: TGTGCCAGCAGTTTAGGGGCGAACTATGGCTACACCTTC
CDR3aa: CASSLGANYGYTF

v_gene: TRBV5-6
d_gene: NA
len: 14
abundance: many
j_gene: TRBJ2-1
CDR3nt: TGTGCCAGCAGCCCTCCGGACCCGTACAATGAGCAGTTCTTC
CDR3aa: CASSPPDPYNEQFF

v_gene: TRBV5-1
d_gene: TRBD2
len: 17
abundance: medium-sized
j_gene: TRBJ2-1
CDR3nt: TGCGCCAGCAGCTTGGATAGCGGGAGAGCTGGCTACAATGAGCAGTTCTTC
CDR3aa: CASSLDSGRAGYNEQFF

v_gene: TRBV11-2
d_gene: TRBD1
len: 15
abundance: many
j_gene: TRBJ2-7
CDR3nt: TGTGCCAGCAGCTCGGCCTGGACAGGGGGATACGAGCAGTACTTC
CDR3aa: CASSSAWTGGYEQYF

v_gene: TRBV5-1
d_gene: NA
len: 14
abundance: many
j_gene: TRBJ1-4
CDR3nt: TGCGCCAGCAGCTTTCAGGGGAACGGCGAAAAACTGTTTTTT
CDR3aa: CASSFQGNGEKLFF

v_gene: TRBV12-3/TRBV12-4
d_gene: NA
len: 14
abundance: NA
j_gene: TRBJ1-1
CDR3nt: TGTGCCAGCAGTTTAAGGCGCAGGAACACTGAAGCTTTCTTT
CDR3aa: CASSLRRRNTEAFF

v_gene: TRBV7-3
d_gene: TRBD1
len: 15
abundance: NA
j_gene: TRBJ2-3
CDR3nt: TGTGCCAGCAGCCCCGGGGACAGGAGCACAGATACGCAGTATTTT
CDR3aa: CASSPGDRSTDTQYF

v_gene: TRBV14
d_gene: TRBD2
len: 16
abundance: medium-sized
j_gene: TRBJ2-2
CDR3nt: TGTGCCAGCAGCTATGGACTAGCGGGAGTCACCGGGGAGCTGTTTTTT
CDR3aa: CASSYGLAGVTGELFF

v_gene: TRBV3-1
d_gene: NA
len: 15
abundance: many
j_gene: TRBJ2-7
CDR3nt: TGTGCCAGCAGCCAAGGCCCCCAGAGGATCCACGAGCAGTACTTC
CDR3aa: CASSQGPQRIHEQYF

v_gene: TRBV5-6
d_gene: TRBD2
len: 16
abundance: many
j_gene: TRBJ2-1
CDR3nt: TGTGCCAGCAGCAAATTAGCGGGAGGATGGTCGAATGAGCAGTTCTTC
CDR3aa: CASSKLAGGWSNEQFF

v_gene: TRBV12-3/TRBV12-4
d_gene: TRBD2
len: 16
abundance: many
j_gene: TRBJ2-7
CDR3nt: TGTGCCAGCACCATGGGGGCGACTAGCGGGAGGAGAGAGCAGTACTTC
CDR3aa: CASTMGATSGRREQYF

v_gene: TRBV14
d_gene: NA
len: 12
abundance: few
j_gene: TRBJ2-2
CDR3nt: TGTGCCAGCAGGGGTGACGCCGGGGAGCTGTTTTTT
CDR3aa: CASRGDAGELFF

v_gene: TRBV12-3/TRBV12-4
d_gene: TRBD1
len: 15
abundance: many
j_gene: TRBJ2-3
CDR3nt: TGTGCCAGCAGCCCGGGACAGTCAAGCACAGATACGCAGTATTTT
CDR3aa: CASSPGQSSTDTQYF

v_gene: TRBV28
d_gene: NA
len: 15
abundance: many
j_gene: TRBJ2-5
CDR3nt: TGTGCCAGCAGTTACGGCGGCCCGGGCGGGGAGACCCAGTACTTC
CDR3aa: CASSYGGPGGETQYF